The 24 T cell receptor beta chains reported below all come from one sample, sequenced in a study of blood T cell repertoires in COVID-19. The repertoire was sequenced with immunoSEQ multiplex PCR; TCRdb's copy has only in-frame clones and lacks some. The sample yields approximately 70,000 clones, 65% to 80% seen once. The material sequenced was peripheral blood. Receptor source: a man between 60 and 75 years old with active or convalescent COVID-19.

The chain joins TRBV7-9 to TRBJ1-3; TRBD1 aligns across 7 bases. The CDR3 loop spans 14 amino acids. V gave up 0 bases and J gave up 6 bases; unmatched junction bases: 2. From germline, CDR1 is SEHNR and CDR2 FQNEAQ (reference sequence). The CDR3 region has the DNA TGTGCCAGCAGCTTAGCAGGGGGCGAAAACACCATATATTTT. This encodes CASSLAGGENTIYF.

The chain carries TRBV9 and TRBJ2-7; possible D gene TRBD2, 7 bases. The CDR3 loop spans 15 amino acids. Germline loops: CDR1 SGDLS, CDR2 YYNGEE. V was pared by 0 bases and J by 0 bases, with 10 bases between. The CDR3 reads CASSVAGDYSYEQYF. The CDR3 DNA is TGTGCCAGCAGCGTAGCAGGGGACTACTCCTACGAGCAGTACTTC.

The chain joins TRBV5-4 to TRBJ1-2; 7 bases are a match to TRBD1. Germline V gene sequence: CDR1 SGHNT, CDR2 YYREEE (reference sequence). This CDR3 spans 15 amino acids. With 3 bases clipped from V and 0 bases from J, the junction kept 5 bases outside the gene matches. CDR3 region: CASSSGQEANYGYTF. The CDR3 nucleotides read TGTGCCAGCAGCTCTGGACAGGAGGCTAACTATGGCTACACCTTC.

This chain connects TRBV5-1 to TRBJ2-3, with D perhaps TRBD2 (5 bases). The germline V and J ends were trimmed by 1 base and 3 bases, with 6 bases remaining between them. The CDR3 loop spans 13 amino acids. Germline V gives CDR1 SGHRS, CDR2 YFSETQ. This CDR3 is CASSLPGTDTQYF. The CDR3 nucleotides read TGCGCCAGCAGCTTGCCGGGGACAGATACGCAGTATTTT.

The chain couples TRBV3-1 (or the pseudogene TRBV3-2) to TRBJ2-7; D unclear. The CDR3 has 13 residues. V lost 1 base, J lost 6 bases, and 10 bases lay in between. Germline values: CDR1 LGHDT, CDR2 YNNKEL (reference sequence). CDR3 residues: CASSQGAGVEQYF. For the CDR3, the DNA is TGTGCCAGCAGCCAAGGAGCTGGAGTCGAGCAGTACTTC.

The rearrangement uses TRBV4-1 and TRBJ1-5; D is ambiguous. Trimming took 0 bases from V and 4 from J, leaving 13 bases between them. This CDR3 spans 16 amino acids. The V gene's germline CDR1 is MGHRA and CDR2 YSYEKL. In DNA form, the CDR3 reads TGCGCCAGCAGCCAAGATGGAGATTTTGGAAATCAGCCCCAGCATTTT. Translation: CASSQDGDFGNQPQHF.

This chain connects TRBV7-3 to TRBJ2-1, with D possibly TRBD1 on 7 matching bases. The CDR3 sequence is 15 residues long. V lost 2 bases to trimming and J lost 1 base, with 9 bases between them. Germline V CDR1 and CDR2: SGHTA, FQGTGA. The DNA of the CDR3 is TGTGCCAGCAGCTTACAGGGGGGATCCTACAATGAGCAGTTCTTC. It specifies CASSLQGGSYNEQFF. The entire variable domain, with the rest obtained from reference TRBV7-3 and TRBJ2-1, is as follows: GAGVSQTPSNKVTEKGKYVELRCDPISGHTALYWYRQSLGQGPEFLIYFQGTGAADDSGLPNDRFFAVRPEGSVSTLKIQRTERGDSAVYLCASSLQGGSYNEQFFGPGTRLTVL.

The chain joins TRBV7-8 to TRBJ1-4; perhaps TRBD1 as D (6 bases). Germline V gene data show CDR1 as SGHVS and CDR2 as FQNEAQ. V was pared by 5 bases and J by 4 bases, with 14 bases between. The CDR3 contains 15 residues. CDR3 in DNA: TGTGCCAGCAGCGAAATGACAGGAGATAATGAAAAACTGTTTTTT. Translating gives CASSEMTGDNEKLFF.

The chain employs TRBV5-1 and TRBJ2-3, with 9 bases fitting TRBD1. CDR1 and CDR2 from the germline V gene are SGHRS and YFSETQ. With V trimmed by 5 bases and J by 5 bases, 9 bases remained unmatched. The CDR3 extends over 15 amino acids. The CDR3 sequence: CASRNTGGEEDTQYF. The CDR3 DNA follows: TGCGCCAGCAGAAACACAGGGGGCGAGGAAGATACGCAGTATTTT. The entire variable domain, with the rest obtained from reference TRBV5-1 and TRBJ2-3, is as follows: KAGVTQTPRYLIKTRGQQVTLSCSPISGHRSVSWYQQTPGQGLQFLFEYFSETQRNKGNFPGRFSGRQFSNSRSEMNVSTLELGDSALYLCASRNTGGEEDTQYFGPGTRLTVL.

This clone is a singleton in its sample. This chain links TRBV7-9 with TRBJ1-3; TRBD1 agrees at 7 bases. The length of the CDR3 is 14 residues. CDR1 and CDR2 (germline): SEHNR, FQNEAQ (reference sequence). Trimming took 6 bases from V and 7 from J; bases not matched to a gene: 9. The CDR3 region is CASSINGQANTIYF. CDR3 DNA sequence: TGTGCCAGCAGTATCAACGGACAGGCGAACACCATATATTTT.

The V call is TRBV6-5, the J call TRBJ1-1; a possible D gene is TRBD1 (6 bases). The V gene's germline CDR1 is MNHEY and CDR2 SVGAGI. The CDR3 runs 14 residues. Trimming took 5 bases from V and 0 from J, leaving 10 bases between them. The CDR3 DNA is TGTGCCAGCAGTCCCGGACAGATGAACACTGAAGCTTTCTTT. Translation gives CASSPGQMNTEAFF.

The CDR3, as DNA: TGTGCCTGGACGACATACTCCTACGAGCAGTACTTC. Protein sequence: CAWTTYSYEQYF. The chain joins TRBV30 to TRBJ2-7; no reliable D call. The CDR3 loop spans 12 amino acids. Per germline, CDR1 GTSNPN and CDR2 SVGIG (reference sequence). V lost 4 bases and J 0 bases, leaving 7 bases between the germline ends.

The rearrangement joins TRBV6-5 to TRBJ1-1; 7 bases align to TRBD1. The CDR3 runs 14 residues. Germline V gives CDR1 MNHEY, CDR2 SVGAGI. The V and J ends lost 0 bases and 5 bases, in that order; junction bases with no gene match: 3. The CDR3 DNA is TGTGCCAGCAGTTACTCGACAGGGTGGACTGAAGCTTTCTTT. Its translation is CASSYSTGWTEAFF.

This clone was observed once. This rearrangement joins TRBV10-3 to TRBJ2-1, with D maybe TRBD1 (8 bases). V lost 3 bases to trimming and J lost 7 bases, with 13 bases between them. Germline CDR1 reads ENHRY; CDR2 reads SYGVKD. The CDR3 is 14 amino acids. In DNA form, the CDR3 reads TGTGCCATCAGTGAAAACAGGGGGGGGAATGAGCAGTTCTTC. Protein: CAISENRGGNEQFF.

The CDR3 sequence is CAWSVRDRWQPQHF. CDR3 DNA sequence: TGTGCCTGGAGTGTGAGAGACAGATGGCAGCCCCAGCATTTT. The J gene is TRBJ1-5, the V gene TRBV30; D perhaps matches TRBD1 (5 bases). V shed 0 bases and J shed 7 bases, with 13 bases lying between them. Germline CDR1 reads GTSNPN; CDR2 reads SVGIG (reference sequence). The CDR3 contains 14 residues.

The CDR3 DNA reads as TGTGCCAGCAGCTCGGCTCAGGGGGCCCGCCTGGATGAGCAGTTCTTC. This codes for CASSSAQGARLDEQFF. The chain employs TRBV14 and TRBJ2-1; TRBD1 aligns across 8 bases. CDR3 length: 16 amino acids. V was pared by 5 bases and J by 8 bases, with 14 bases of the junction left unmatched. The germline gives CDR1 SGHDN, CDR2 FVKESK. The full variable domain, its missing parts supplied by reference TRBV14 and TRBJ2-1, is EAGVTQFPSHSVIEKGQTVTLRCDPISGHDNLYWYRRVMGKEIKFLLHFVKESKQDESGMPNNRFLAERTGGTYSTLKVQPAELEDSGVYFCASSSAQGARLDEQFFGPGTRLTVL.

This rearrangement joins TRBV3-1 (or the pseudogene TRBV3-2) to TRBJ1-1; D uncertain. The germline gives CDR1 LGHDT, CDR2 YNNKEL (reference sequence). The CDR3 has 15 residues. V lost 1 base, J lost 0 bases, and 9 bases lay in between. CDR3 sequence (DNA): TGTGCCAGCAGCCAAGCTGCGCGAATGAACACTGAAGCTTTCTTT. Its translation is CASSQAARMNTEAFF.

The chain links TRBV5-1 to TRBJ2-1; TRBD2 matches at 11 bases. The CDR3 is 15 amino acids. The J segment lost 3 bases and the V segment lost 6 bases, leaving 5 bases of the junction unmatched. Per germline, CDR1 SGHRS and CDR2 YFSETQ. The CDR3 loop is CASTQTSGVYNEQFF. CDR3 bases: TGCGCCAGCACCCAGACTAGCGGGGTCTACAATGAGCAGTTCTTC.

The V call is TRBV29-1, the J call TRBJ2-7; D might be TRBD1 (6 bases). Trimming shortened V by 7 bases and J by 0 bases, and 16 bases separated the two germline ends. The CDR3 length is 14 residues. Germline CDR1 and CDR2: SQVTM and ANQGSEA. The CDR3 sequence: CSALMTGSSYEQYF. The CDR3 DNA reads as TGCAGCGCCCTAATGACAGGTAGCTCCTACGAGCAGTACTTC.

The chain couples TRBV7-6 to TRBJ2-5; D gene uncertain. V lost 1 base and J 3 bases, leaving 6 bases between the germline ends. The CDR3 runs to 13 residues. CDR1 and CDR2 (germline): SGHVS, FNYEAQ. The CDR3 nucleotides are TGTGCCAGCAGCTTAGGGGCCGAAGAGACCCAGTACTTC. Translated: CASSLGAEETQYF. The complete variable domain, with remaining parts taken from reference TRBV7-6 and TRBJ2-5, reads GAGVSQSPRYKVTKRGQDVALRCDPISGHVSLYWYRQALGQGPEFLTYFNYEAQQDKSGLPNDRFSAERPEGSISTLTIQRTEQRDSAMYRCASSLGAEETQYFGPGTRLLVL.

V and J are TRBV7-2 and TRBJ2-7; no firm D call. This CDR3 comprises 14 residues. V was trimmed by 0 bases and J by 1 base, leaving 7 bases between them. The V gene's germline CDR1 is SGHTA and CDR2 FQGNSA. The CDR3 sequence is CASSLALSSYEQYF. DNA of the CDR3: TGTGCCAGCAGCTTAGCGTTGTCTTCCTACGAGCAGTACTTC. Full variable domain (remainder filled in from reference TRBV7-2 and TRBJ2-7): GAGVSQSPSNKVTEKGKDVELRCDPISGHTALYWYRQSLGQGLEFLIYFQGNSAPDKSGLPSDRFSAERTGGSVSTLTIQRTQQEDSAVYLCASSLALSSYEQYFGPGTRLTVT.

The chain carries TRBV29-1 and TRBJ2-2; 7 positions agree with TRBD2. The V and J ends lost 3 bases and 6 bases, in that order; junction bases with no gene match: 7. The CDR3 sequence is 14 residues long. Germline V gives CDR1 SQVTM, CDR2 ANQGSEA. The CDR3 sequence: CSVDGGGGPGELFF. As DNA, the CDR3 is TGCAGCGTTGACGGAGGCGGGGGACCCGGGGAGCTGTTTTTT.

This clone showed up just once. CDR3 nucleotide sequence: TGTGCCAGCAGCTTGTACGAACCGTCTAGGGAAAAACTGTTTTTT. Translated, it gives CASSLYEPSREKLFF. The genes are TRBV5-6 and TRBJ1-4; D gene ambiguous. Germline V gene lookup returns CDR1 SGHDT and CDR2 YYEEEE. V gave up 1 base and J gave up 8 bases, with 15 bases separating them. CDR3 length: 15 residues.

The chain links TRBV7-9 to TRBJ2-5; 7 positions match TRBD2. The V segment lost 0 bases and the J segment 4 bases; nucleotides outside the gene matches: 8. The CDR3 length is 16 residues. Per germline, CDR1 SEHNR and CDR2 FQNEAQ (reference sequence). The CDR3 sequence: CASSLAGGGVRETQYF. Here the CDR3 DNA reads TGTGCCAGCAGCTTAGCTGGGGGGGGTGTGAGAGAGACCCAGTACTTC.